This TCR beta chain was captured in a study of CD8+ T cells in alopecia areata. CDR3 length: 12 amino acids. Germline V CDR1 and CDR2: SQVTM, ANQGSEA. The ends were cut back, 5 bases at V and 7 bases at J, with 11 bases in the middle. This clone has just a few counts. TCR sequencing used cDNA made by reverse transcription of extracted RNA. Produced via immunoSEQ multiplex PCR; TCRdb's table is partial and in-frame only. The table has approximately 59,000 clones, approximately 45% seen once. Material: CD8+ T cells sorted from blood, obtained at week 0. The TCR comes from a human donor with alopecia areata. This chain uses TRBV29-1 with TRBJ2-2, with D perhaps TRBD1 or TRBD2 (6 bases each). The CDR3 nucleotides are TGCAGCGTTTTTGGAGGGGGCGGGGAGCTGTTTTTT. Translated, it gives CSVFGGGGELFF.